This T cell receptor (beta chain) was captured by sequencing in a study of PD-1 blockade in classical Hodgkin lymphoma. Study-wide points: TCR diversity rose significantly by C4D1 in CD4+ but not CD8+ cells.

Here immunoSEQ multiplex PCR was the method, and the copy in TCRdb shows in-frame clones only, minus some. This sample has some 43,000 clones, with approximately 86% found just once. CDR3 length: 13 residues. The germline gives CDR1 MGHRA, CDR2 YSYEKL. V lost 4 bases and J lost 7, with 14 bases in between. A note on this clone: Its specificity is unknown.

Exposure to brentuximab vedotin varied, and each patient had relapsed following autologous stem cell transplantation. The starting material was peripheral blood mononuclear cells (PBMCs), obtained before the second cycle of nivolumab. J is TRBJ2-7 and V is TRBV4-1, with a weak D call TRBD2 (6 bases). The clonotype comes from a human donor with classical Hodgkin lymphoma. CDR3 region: CASSPRRAGEQYF. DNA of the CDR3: TGCGCCAGCAGCCCCCGGAGGGCCGGGGAGCAGTACTTC.